This T cell receptor beta chain was documented in a study of cytomegalovirus exposure and HLA in healthy donors. Study observations and caveats: Fewer N-insertions than the approximately 700-donor mean were reportedly shown by an Asian-associated ancestry cluster in a later analysis.

Germline V gives CDR1 MDHEN, CDR2 SYDVKM. V was cut by 8 bases and J by 3 bases, with 23 bases left in between. The CDR3 extends over 16 amino acids. Points on this clone: The antigen is unknown.

Primers included in the PCR were 60 Vbeta and 13 Jbeta primers. Only in-frame clones appear in the TCRdb table, and some are missing; sequencing was by immunoSEQ multiplex PCR. This sample yields around 98,000 clones, of which roughly three quarters are seen a single time; about 1.5% belongs to the top ten. The source of this sequence is a man between 40 and 49 years old in good health and CMV-seronegative. The sequencing input was PBMCs. V usage is TRBV28 and J usage is TRBJ2-7; a weak D match, TRBD2 (7 bases). CDR3 sequence: CASSQRTGGGFYEQYF. CDR3 sequence (DNA): TGTGCCAGCTCTCAACGCACCGGCGGGGGCTTCTACGAGCAGTACTTC.